The sequence of this T cell receptor beta chain was determined in a study of T-cell reconstitution after alpha-beta-depleted transplantation in children. Germline-derived CDR1 and CDR2 are MNHEY and SVGAGI. The V and J ends lost 2 bases and 0 bases respectively, with 2 bases between them. The CDR3 is made up of 14 amino acids. It was with unique molecular identifiers that the TCRbeta library was prepared. TCRdb used MiXCR to reprocess the PCR reads, holding one entry per CDR3 protein. The sample carries about 900,000 distinct CDR3 sequences, about 29% recorded once. On this clonotype: Its specificity is unknown.

General study points: Alpha-beta T cells about two months after transplant reportedly derived from several hundred expanded graft clones. Fresh T-cell production supplied most of the T-cell counts and diversity seen one year after transplant.

The rearrangement joins TRBV6-5 to TRBJ2-6; D gene unclear. Sequencing was performed on PBMCs, mostly from graft donor cells, taken 360 days after TCRalphabeta/CD19-depleted stem cell transplant. This clonotype originated in a boy less than two years old who had a stem cell transplant for SCID, so the T cells may come from the graft donor. CDR3 sequence reads: CASSYLSGANVLTF. The DNA for the CDR3 is TGTGCCAGCAGTTACCTCTCTGGGGCCAACGTCCTGACTTTC.